Presented here are 19 T cell receptor beta chains from one specimen sequenced in a study of graft-versus-host responses after intestinal transplantation. Some clones are missing from TCRdb's copy, which holds only in-frame ones; the method was immunoSEQ multiplex PCR. The profile covers around 9,400 clones, with 90% to 95% appearing a single time and more than 15% taken by the ten largest. The input for sequencing was bone marrow, taken around 520 days after intestinal transplantation. Receptor source: a human patient who received an intestinal transplant, so some T cells may come from the graft donor.

The V gene is TRBV21-1, the J gene TRBJ1-1; the D call in the table, TRBD1, was not verified against the DNA. TRBV21-1 is a recognized pseudogene. The CDR3 totals 12 residues. The CDR3 protein is CARDRVNTEAFF. CDR3 DNA: TGTGCCAGGGACAGGGTGAACACTGAAGCTTTCTTT.

For the CDR3, the DNA is TGCGCCAGCAGCCAAGACTCTCGGCCAGGCGGGAACACTGAAGCTTTCTTT. It encodes CASSQDSRPGGNTEAFF. The chain carries TRBV4-3 and TRBJ1-1, with unresolved D. Trimming took 0 bases from V and 1 from J, leaving 15 bases between them. Germline V CDR1 and CDR2: LGHNA, YSLEER. This CDR3 has 17 amino acids.

The genes are TRBV28 and TRBJ2-3; D may be TRBD1 or TRBD2 (5 bases each). The CDR3 extends over 16 amino acids. Looked up from germline, CDR1 is MDHEN and CDR2 is SYDVKM. V lost 6 bases, J lost 2 bases, and 18 bases lay in between. The CDR3 loop reads CASRPPGRILTDTQYF. The CDR3, as DNA: TGTGCCAGCAGACCTCCGGGACGGATCCTCACAGATACGCAGTATTTT.

In DNA, the CDR3 is TGCGCCAGCAGCCGCCCCCCGTGGGAGAGACACAATGAGCAGTTCTTC. It yields the protein CASSRPPWERHNEQFF. This chain joins TRBV4-1 and TRBJ2-1; D is possibly TRBD2 (5 bases). Germline values: CDR1 MGHRA, CDR2 YSYEKL. The ends were cut back, 4 bases at V and 5 bases at J, with 18 bases in the middle. This CDR3 spans 16 amino acids.

The CDR3 region is CASSISSGSKADTQYF. The CDR3 DNA reads TGTGCCAGTAGTATCTCTAGCGGGAGCAAGGCAGATACGCAGTATTTT. The rearrangement uses TRBV19 and TRBJ2-3, with 10 bases that match TRBD2. The germline V gene encodes CDR1 LNHDA and CDR2 SQIVND (reference sequence). CDR3 length: 16 residues. V lost 3 bases and J lost 4; bases outside the gene matches: 7.

The chain is built from TRBV7-2 and TRBJ2-7, with D uncertain. The V end was cut by 0 bases, the J end by 4 bases, with 7 bases between. Germline V CDR1 and CDR2: SGHTA, FQGNSA. The CDR3 is 13 amino acids. CDR3 residues: CASSLAPRYEQYF. As DNA, the CDR3 is TGTGCCAGCAGCTTAGCTCCAAGATACGAGCAGTACTTC.

The gene calls are TRBV28 and TRBJ1-5, with TRBD1 as a possible D gene (5 bases). This CDR3 contains 13 residues. V was cut by 3 bases and J by 5 bases, with 8 bases left in between. In germline, CDR1 is MDHEN, CDR2 SYDVKM. CDR3 DNA: TGTGCCAGCAGTTTCCCCAGGGATCAGCCCCAGCATTTT. This encodes CASSFPRDQPQHF.

This clone was seen once. The chain carries TRBV19 and TRBJ2-7; 11 nucleotides align to TRBD2. CDR3 length: 15 amino acids. Germline V CDR1 and CDR2: LNHDA, SQIVND (reference sequence). Unmatched junction bases numbered 5, after V lost 4 bases and J lost 3 bases. The CDR3 loop is CASSTGLADLYEQYF. CDR3 nucleotides: TGTGCCAGTAGTACGGGACTAGCGGACCTCTACGAGCAGTACTTC.

The V call is TRBV30, the J call TRBJ2-7, with D possibly TRBD1 on 6 matching bases. The V end lost 5 bases, the J end lost 3 bases, and 14 bases lay between the germline ends. Germline CDR1 GTSNPN, CDR2 SVGIG (reference sequence). The CDR3 consists of 13 residues. The CDR3 here is CAWARGSDYEQYF. The CDR3 region has the DNA TGTGCCTGGGCCAGGGGTTCAGACTACGAGCAGTACTTC.

The chain recombines TRBV27 with TRBJ1-4; possibly TRBD1 for D (5 bases). Germline-derived CDR1 and CDR2 are MNHEY and SMNVEV (reference sequence). V lost 6 bases to trimming and J lost 8 bases, with 22 bases between them. This CDR3 comprises 16 residues. The DNA of the CDR3 is TGTGCCAGCAGAGTGGCGAGTGGCAGGGCGGCGGAAAAACTGTTTTTT. Its protein product is CASRVASGRAAEKLFF.

The chain recombines TRBV18 with TRBJ1-4; 8 bases match TRBD1. This CDR3 comprises 14 residues. From germline, CDR1 is KGHSH and CDR2 LQKENI. V lost 5 bases, J lost 5 bases, and 4 bases stayed unmatched. Here the CDR3 reads CASSRGQDNEKLFF. Here the CDR3 DNA reads TGTGCCAGCTCAAGGGGACAGGACAATGAAAAACTGTTTTTT.

J is TRBJ1-2 and V is TRBV28; D is undetermined. Germline CDR1 and CDR2: MDHEN and SYDVKM. The CDR3 totals 12 residues. Trimming removed 2 bases from V and 7 bases from J, with 8 bases in between. CDR3 amino acids: CASSLISGGYTF. In DNA form, the CDR3 reads TGTGCCAGCAGTTTAATCTCGGGTGGCTACACCTTC.

This chain joins TRBV15 and TRBJ2-7; perhaps TRBD1 as D (5 bases). V was pared by 4 bases and J by 0 bases, with 7 bases between. Germline CDR1 and CDR2: LNHNV and YYDKDF (reference sequence). This CDR3 comprises 13 residues. Here the CDR3 DNA reads TGTGCCACCAGCAAAAGGGGCTCCTACGAGCAGTACTTC. Protein product: CATSKRGSYEQYF.

This sequence joins TRBV6-6 and TRBJ2-7, with 14 bases identical to TRBD2. The CDR3 runs 15 residues. Germline values: CDR1 MNHNY, CDR2 SVGAGI (reference sequence). V was pared by 7 bases and J by 8 bases, with 10 bases of the junction left unmatched. The CDR3 sequence is CASNNAGLAGVQQYF. CDR3 coding DNA: TGTGCCAGCAATAACGCGGGACTAGCGGGAGTGCAGCAGTACTTC.

The chain joins TRBV28 to TRBJ1-5; D uncertain. The CDR3 extends over 14 amino acids. Trimming stripped 4 bases from V and 2 bases from J, with 9 bases between. Per germline, CDR1 MDHEN and CDR2 SYDVKM. CDR3 nucleotide sequence: TGTGCCAGCAGTTGGGTTATAGGCAATCAGCCCCAGCATTTT. Its protein is CASSWVIGNQPQHF.

The chain links TRBV10-3 to TRBJ1-1, with 9 bases identical to TRBD1. Germline CDR1 is ENHRY and CDR2 is SYGVKD. V shed 5 bases and J 1 base; nucleotides not matched to a gene: 2. The CDR3 loop spans 14 amino acids. The CDR3 nucleotides are TGTGCCATCAGTTTGGACAGGGGGAACACTGAAGCTTTCTTT. It yields the protein CAISLDRGNTEAFF.

The chain has TRBV6-5 and TRBJ1-3; the match to TRBD1 covers 7 bases. Germline loops: CDR1 MNHEY, CDR2 SVGAGI. The CDR3 length is 15 residues. With 0 bases clipped from V and 1 base from J, the junction kept 0 bases outside the gene matches. The CDR3 DNA reads TGTGCCAGCAGTTACTCACAGGGGTCTGGAAACACCATATATTTT. Protein product: CASSYSQGSGNTIYF.

The V call is TRBV4-1, the J call TRBJ1-2, with 9 bases matching TRBD1. The CDR3 covers 16 residues. V shed 4 bases, J shed 6 bases, and the junction held 12 bases outside the gene matches. The germline V gene has CDR1 MGHRA and CDR2 YSYEKL. This CDR3 is CASSRDPGQGSHGYTF. DNA of the CDR3: TGCGCCAGCAGCCGAGACCCGGGACAGGGATCACATGGCTACACCTTC.

The CDR3 here is CASSLNEGAANEKLFF. CDR3 in DNA: TGTGCCAGCAGCTTAAATGAGGGGGCCGCTAATGAAAAACTGTTTTTT. The V call is TRBV7-9, the J call TRBJ1-4, with 7 bases lining up with TRBD1. The CDR3 covers 16 residues. Looked up from germline, CDR1 is SEHNR and CDR2 is FQNEAQ (reference sequence). Trimming removed 2 bases from V and 3 bases from J; junction bases left unmatched: 6.